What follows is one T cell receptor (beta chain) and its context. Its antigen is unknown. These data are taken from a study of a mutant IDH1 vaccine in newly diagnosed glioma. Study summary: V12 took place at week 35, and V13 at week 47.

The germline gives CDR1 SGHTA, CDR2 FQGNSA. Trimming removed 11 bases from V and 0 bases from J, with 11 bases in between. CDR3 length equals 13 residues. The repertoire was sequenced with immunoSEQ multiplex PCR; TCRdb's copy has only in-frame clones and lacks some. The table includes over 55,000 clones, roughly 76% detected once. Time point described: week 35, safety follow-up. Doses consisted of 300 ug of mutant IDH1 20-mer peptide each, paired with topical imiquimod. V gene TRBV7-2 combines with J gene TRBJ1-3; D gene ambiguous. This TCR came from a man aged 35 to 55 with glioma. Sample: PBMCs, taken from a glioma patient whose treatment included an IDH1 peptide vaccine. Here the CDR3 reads CAFSDNSGNTIYF. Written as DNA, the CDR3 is TGTGCCTTTTCAGACAACTCTGGAAACACCATATATTTT.